The 20 T cell receptor beta chains listed next were all sequenced from one sample in a study of radiation and T cells in renal cell carcinoma (dated by TCRdb to about 2020). Per the publication, the time point label means: blood 2 weeks post-SBRT. The sample's treatment or condition, from its label and the paper: 15 Gy SBRT to primary tumor, nephrectomy 4 weeks later. Library method: the immunoSEQ multiplex PCR assay. The table comes from immuneACCESS by way of TCRdb, which keeps in-frame sequences with V and J called. Part of the clones is missing from these tables; in studies checked, under half for an unresolved V gene and the rest for unknown reasons. This sample lists over 60,000 clones; roughly 79% were detected once. Roughly 7% of the sample is in the top ten clones. The sequenced sample was blood, obtained from a patient whose treatment included radiotherapy and nephrectomy. Every receptor here comes from a man aged 55-75 years with renal cell carcinoma.

This chain uses TRBV19 with TRBJ1-1, with D maybe TRBD1 (5 bases). CDR1 is LNHDA and CDR2 is SQIVND in the germline V gene (reference sequence). The CDR3 has 13 residues. Deletions cut 5 bases from V and 3 bases from J, with 10 bases between. CDR3 in DNA: TGTGCCAGTAGTCGGGGGGGTCACACTGAAGCTTTCTTT. Amino acid sequence: CASSRGGHTEAFF.

CDR3 sequence: CASSPGASGYEQYV. DNA for the CDR3: TGTGCCAGCAGCCCCGGGGCTAGCGGCTACGAGCAGTACGTT. This chain joins TRBV6-5 and TRBJ2-7; TRBD2 agrees at 7 bases. This CDR3 comprises 14 residues. Germline V CDR1 and CDR2: MNHEY, SVGAGI.

The rearrangement uses TRBV9 and TRBJ2-3; TRBD2 aligns across 13 bases. The CDR3 runs to 16 residues. Germline CDR1 reads SGDLS; CDR2 reads YYNGEE. After removal of 0 bases from V and 5 bases from J, the junction contained 3 bases not matched to a gene. The CDR3 sequence: CASSVVGLAGEDTQYF. DNA of the CDR3: TGTGCCAGCAGCGTAGTTGGACTAGCGGGAGAAGATACGCAGTATTTT.

The chain has TRBV25-1 and TRBJ2-2; no clear D gene. This CDR3 contains 13 residues. From germline, CDR1 is MGHDK and CDR2 SYGVNS. Between the trimmed V and J ends, which lost 6 bases and 3 bases, there was a span of 8 bases. Here the CDR3 DNA reads TGTGCCAGCAGACGACGGTACACCGGGGAGCTGTTTTTT. Protein sequence: CASRRRYTGELFF.

This chain connects TRBV6-1 to TRBJ2-1; 8 bases align to TRBD1. This CDR3 region has 16 residues. V shed 2 bases and J 3 bases; nucleotides not matched to a gene: 6. Germline CDR1 and CDR2: MNHNS and SASEGT. CDR3 protein: CASSEYGTGLYNEQFF. In DNA form, the CDR3 reads TGTGCCAGCAGTGAATATGGGACAGGACTCTACAATGAGCAGTTCTTC.

The chain uses TRBV7-2 and TRBJ1-4; D may be TRBD1 (5 bases). V shed 1 base and J shed 8 bases, with 5 bases lying between them. The CDR3 is made up of 12 amino acids. Germline-derived CDR1 and CDR2 are SGHTA and FQGNSA. The CDR3 loop reads CASSLGGEKLFF. CDR3 nucleotide sequence: TGTGCCAGCAGCTTAGGGGGGGAAAAACTGTTTTTT.

The sample holds a few counts of this clone. The chain carries TRBV30 and TRBJ1-1; 8 bases are shared with TRBD1. Germline V gene sequence: CDR1 GTSNPN, CDR2 SVGIG (reference sequence). The CDR3 extends over 14 amino acids. Trimming cost V 2 bases and J 9 bases; bases outside gene matches: 11. Written as DNA, the CDR3 is TGTGCCTGGAGTACGCCCGGGACAGGAGGTAAAGCTTTCTTT. This gives the protein CAWSTPGTGGKAFF. Full variable domain (missing parts from reference TRBV30 and TRBJ1-1): SQTIHQWPATLVQPVGSPLSLECTVEGTSNPNLYWYRQAAGRGLQLLFYSVGIGQISSEVPQNLSASRPQDRQFILSSKKLLLSDSGFYLCAWSTPGTGGKAFFGQGTRLTVV.

The CDR3 spells CASSQGIHGGPQETQYF. The DNA of the CDR3 is TGCGCCAGCAGCCAGGGGATACATGGGGGGCCACAAGAGACCCAGTACTTC. The J gene is TRBJ2-5, the V gene TRBV4-3; perhaps D is TRBD1 or TRBD2 (6 bases each). Germline values: CDR1 LGHNA, CDR2 YSLEER. CDR3 length: 17 amino acids. Trimming left V 3 bases short and J 2 bases short, with 19 bases between.

The chain employs TRBV7-2 and TRBJ2-6; D not resolved. From germline, CDR1 is SGHTA and CDR2 FQGNSA. Trimming took off 7 bases at V and 1 base at J, with 11 bases between the two ends. The CDR3 contains 15 residues. The CDR3 nucleotides are TGTGCCAGCACCCTAATACTATCTGGGGCCAACGTCCTGACTTTC. Its protein product is CASTLILSGANVLTF.

V usage is TRBV11-2 and J usage is TRBJ1-4; 8 bases align to TRBD1. Trimming removed 6 bases from V and 8 bases from J; junction bases left unmatched: 14. The germline V gene has CDR1 SGHAT and CDR2 FQNNGV. This CDR3 comprises 16 residues. The CDR3 DNA is TGTGCCAGCAGTTCCGCCCCCAGGGGGCGCCTGGAAAAACTGTTTTTT. It is translated as CASSSAPRGRLEKLFF.

The chain carries TRBV29-1 and TRBJ2-2, with unresolved D. The CDR3 has 11 amino acids. Trimming left V 3 bases short and J 12 bases short, with 11 bases between. CDR1 is SQVTM, CDR2 ANQGSEA, per germline. This CDR3 is CSVEGGQQLFF. CDR3 nucleotide sequence: TGCAGCGTTGAGGGTGGGCAGCAGCTGTTTTTT.

This chain joins TRBV27 and TRBJ2-7, with D hard to call. Germline CDR1 is MNHEY and CDR2 is SMNVEV (reference sequence). V shed 2 bases and J shed 4 bases, with 12 bases lying between them. This CDR3 is 14 amino acids long. The DNA of the CDR3 is TGTGCCAGCAGTTTAAAGTACTCGGAGTACGAGCAGTACTTC. Translation gives CASSLKYSEYEQYF.

The J gene is TRBJ1-6, the V gene TRBV6-1; D unresolved. The CDR3 covers 15 residues. The V end lost 3 bases, the J end lost 8 bases, and 14 bases lay between the germline ends. In germline, CDR1 is MNHNS, CDR2 SASEGT. The CDR3 DNA is TGTGCCAGCAGTGATCGCACGGGGAGGGATTCACCCCTCCACTTT. It yields the protein CASSDRTGRDSPLHF.

V is TRBV27 and J is TRBJ1-2; D is unclear. The CDR3 spans 14 residues. Trimming took 2 bases from V and 7 from J, leaving 14 bases between them. Germline CDR1 MNHEY, CDR2 SMNVEV (reference sequence). The CDR3 nucleotides read TGTGCCAGCAGTTTAAAGAGAGAGATCGGTGGCTACACCTTC. Its translation: CASSLKREIGGYTF.

This chain joins TRBV2 and TRBJ2-3; D not certain. Looked up from germline, CDR1 is SNHLY and CDR2 is FYNNEI. V was shortened by 4 bases and J by 1 base, with 3 bases between the two germline ends. The CDR3 has 12 amino acids. The CDR3 spells CASSVGTDTQYF. The CDR3 DNA reads as TGTGCCAGCAGTGTCGGCACAGATACGCAGTATTTT.

The chain joins TRBV6-5 to TRBJ1-2; the match to TRBD1 covers 8 bases. This CDR3 contains 15 residues. Looked up from germline, CDR1 is MNHEY and CDR2 is SVGAGI. Trimming took 6 bases from V and 3 from J; bases not matched to a gene: 9. CDR3 bases: TGTGCCAGCAGAAGTCCCACAGGGGGGGACTATGGCTACACCTTC. Its protein product is CASRSPTGGDYGYTF.

The chain links TRBV4-3 to TRBJ2-1, with 8 bases identical to TRBD2. J was trimmed by 11 bases and V by 9 bases; bases with no gene match: 12. This CDR3 comprises 13 residues. From germline, CDR1 is LGHNA and CDR2 YSLEER. Written as DNA, the CDR3 is TGCGCCAGTGAAGAGATCGGGGGGGGTCAGCAGTTCTTC. It specifies CASEEIGGGQQFF.

This chain connects TRBV30 to TRBJ1-5, with D perhaps TRBD1 (5 bases). The CDR3 consists of 14 residues. V was pared by 3 bases and J by 7 bases, with 16 bases between. Germline V gives CDR1 GTSNPN, CDR2 SVGIG (reference sequence). This CDR3 reads CAWSGGAGRQPQHF. The CDR3, as DNA: TGTGCCTGGAGCGGCGGGGCTGGCCGGCAGCCCCAGCATTTT.

The V call is TRBV21-1, the J call TRBJ2-3; the D call TRBD2 from the table was never checked on the DNA. TRBV21-1 is classified as a pseudogene. The CDR3 extends over 16 amino acids. CDR3 DNA: TGTGCCAGCCCCAAAAGGGGAGCGGGAGGCGCAGATACGCAGTATTTT. Translation: CASPKRGAGGADTQYF.

In its sample, this clone was seen a few times. This sequence joins TRBV6-5 and TRBJ1-1; D may be TRBD1 (5 bases). The CDR3 is 12 residues long. Germline CDR1 is MNHEY and CDR2 is SVGAGI. Trimming removed 6 bases from V and 3 bases from J, with 8 bases in between. The CDR3 DNA follows: TGTGCCAGCAGAAGAGGGGACACTGAAGCTTTCTTT. Its protein product is CASRRGDTEAFF.